The 30 T cell receptor beta chains listed next were all sequenced from one sample in a study of control samples from healthy donors and cancer patients. The table came from immunoSEQ multiplex PCR; TCRdb's copy has only in-frame clones and leaves some out. The sample has 100,000 to 150,000 clones; roughly 90% are singletons. Source material: blood. The receptors come from a woman aged 18-29 years in good health.

The chain is built from TRBV5-1 and TRBJ2-1; 10 positions agree with TRBD2. The ends lost 0 bases at V and 4 bases at J; junction bases unmatched: 4. The CDR3 consists of 16 residues. The germline gives CDR1 SGHRS, CDR2 YFSETQ. The DNA of the CDR3 is TGCGCCAGCAGCTTGGGAGCGGGAGGGTTTTACAATGAGCAGTTCTTC. This gives the protein CASSLGAGGFYNEQFF.

This clone came up once. V usage is TRBV9 and J usage is TRBJ1-1; D possibly corresponds to TRBD1 (6 bases). The ends were cut back, 4 bases at V and 4 bases at J, with 17 bases in the middle. The CDR3 has 15 amino acids. Germline CDR1 is SGDLS and CDR2 is YYNGEE. CDR3 DNA: TGTGCCAGCAGCCCCCAAACAGGGAGCGGCACTGAAGCTTTCTTT. It codes for CASSPQTGSGTEAFF.

The rearrangement links TRBV7-2 to TRBJ1-5, with TRBD1 identical over 7 bases. V trimming: 4 bases; J trimming: 1 base; junction bases outside the gene matches: 4. CDR1 SGHTA and CDR2 FQGNSA come from the germline V gene. The CDR3 extends over 15 amino acids. The CDR3 loop reads CASSSTGASNQPQHF. The DNA of the CDR3 is TGTGCCAGCAGCTCTACAGGGGCGAGCAATCAGCCCCAGCATTTT.

The gene calls are TRBV3-1 (or the pseudogene TRBV3-2) and TRBJ1-1, with D unclear. The CDR3 sequence is 15 residues long. Germline V CDR1 and CDR2: LGHDT, YNNKEL (reference sequence). V lost 1 base, J lost 1 base, and 10 bases lay in between. This CDR3 is CASSQVELSNTEAFF. The CDR3 nucleotides read TGTGCCAGCAGCCAAGTAGAGCTATCGAACACTGAAGCTTTCTTT.

The gene calls are TRBV24-1 and TRBJ2-1, with D perhaps being TRBD1 or TRBD2 (5 bases each). V was shortened by 6 bases and J by 4 bases, with 18 bases between the two germline ends. CDR3 length equals 16 residues. CDR1 and CDR2 (germline): KGHDR, SFDVKD. The CDR3 region is CATSRGESTTYNEQFF. As DNA, the CDR3 is TGTGCCACCAGTCGAGGGGAATCAACAACTTACAATGAGCAGTTCTTC.

This clone was seen only a few times. The gene calls are TRBV5-8 and TRBJ1-2; D remains unclear. The CDR3 runs to 11 residues. The V gene's germline CDR1 is SGHTS and CDR2 YDEGEE. The V gene lost 0 bases and the J gene lost 4 bases, with 1 base spanning the gap. This chain's CDR3 is CASSLAYGYTF. CDR3 nucleotides: TGTGCCAGCAGCTTGGCCTATGGCTACACCTTC.

The rearrangement links TRBV2 to TRBJ1-5; D gene uncertain. V gave up 6 bases and J gave up 6 bases, with 15 bases separating them. Germline CDR1 and CDR2: SNHLY and FYNNEI. The CDR3 totals 14 residues. For the CDR3, the DNA is TGTGCCAGCAGGCCCGAGGGTTCTCGTCAGCCCCAGCATTTT. Translating gives CASRPEGSRQPQHF.

CDR3 protein: CASKAGGYGYTF. The CDR3 nucleotides read TGTGCCAGCAAAGCGGGGGGCTATGGCTACACCTTC. This chain joins TRBV2 and TRBJ1-2, with D tentatively TRBD1 (5 bases). Trimming took off 7 bases at V and 4 bases at J, with 10 bases between the two ends. The V gene's germline CDR1 is SNHLY and CDR2 FYNNEI. CDR3 length equals 12 residues.

The rearrangement uses TRBV9 and TRBJ1-5; D is ambiguous. This CDR3 has 14 residues. Germline V gives CDR1 SGDLS, CDR2 YYNGEE. V was shortened by 3 bases and J by 6 bases, with 13 bases between the two germline ends. The CDR3 coding sequence is TGTGCCAGCAGCGGCCAACCGAGCGGTCAGCCCCAGCATTTT. It yields the protein CASSGQPSGQPQHF.

The V and J genes are TRBV6-7 and TRBJ1-3; 7 bases are shared with TRBD1. TRBV6-7 is noted as an ORF with a role that remains uncertain. Trimming at V came to 1 base and at J to 3 bases, leaving 6 bases not matched to a gene. The CDR3 consists of 16 residues. CDR3: CASSYCTGVSGNTIYF. CDR3 sequence (DNA): TGTGCCAGCAGTTACTGCACAGGGGTTAGTGGAAACACCATATATTTT.

DNA of the CDR3: TGTGCCAGCCGGCGCCGGGAAACTAATTCACCCCTCCACTTT. Its translation: CASRRRETNSPLHF. V and J are TRBV6-6 and TRBJ1-6, with D hard to call. CDR1 and CDR2 from the germline V gene are MNHNY and SVGAGI (reference sequence). The CDR3 extends over 14 amino acids. The V gene lost 8 bases and the J gene lost 6 bases, with 14 bases spanning the gap.

The V call is TRBV6-5, the J call TRBJ2-3; D is ambiguous. This CDR3 is built from 14 residues. Germline CDR1 MNHEY, CDR2 SVGAGI. Trimming took off 5 bases at V and 2 bases at J, with 11 bases between the two ends. CDR3 nucleotides: TGTGCCAGCAGTCCCGACGCGTCCACAGATACGCAGTATTTT. Translating gives CASSPDASTDTQYF.

This chain uses TRBV27 with TRBJ2-7, with TRBD2 matching over 9 bases. The CDR3 spans 15 residues. V was clipped by 2 bases and J by 5 bases; unmatched bases: 7. Germline V gene sequence: CDR1 MNHEY, CDR2 SMNVEV (reference sequence). The CDR3 loop is CASSLTGLAGHEQYF. CDR3 DNA: TGTGCCAGCAGTTTAACGGGACTAGCTGGCCACGAGCAGTACTTC.

The CDR3 region has the DNA TGTGCCAGCAGCTTGGAAGTCTCCGGCGGCGGGACCCAGTACTTC. It encodes CASSLEVSGGGTQYF. The chain is built from TRBV5-4 and TRBJ2-5, with unresolved D. Germline V CDR1 and CDR2: SGHNT, YYREEE (reference sequence). V was pared by 0 bases and J by 7 bases, with 16 bases between. CDR3 length: 15 residues.

The chain links TRBV2 to TRBJ1-2, with D unclear. Trimming shortened V by 5 bases and J by 4 bases, and 5 bases separated the two germline ends. Germline V gene sequence: CDR1 SNHLY, CDR2 FYNNEI. There are 11 residues in the CDR3. The CDR3, as DNA: TGTGCCAGCAGTCGGAGCTATGGCTACACCTTC. Its protein is CASSRSYGYTF.

This chain links TRBV7-3 with TRBJ2-5, with 8 positions matching TRBD1. The CDR3 is made up of 15 amino acids. Germline CDR1 SGHTA, CDR2 FQGTGA. The junction had 6 bases not matched to a gene; V was cut back by 5 bases and J by 1 base. The CDR3 is CASSQGQGLQETQYF. CDR3 nucleotides: TGTGCCAGCAGCCAAGGACAGGGACTCCAAGAGACCCAGTACTTC. Filled out from reference TRBV7-3 and TRBJ2-5, the complete variable domain reads GAGVSQTPSNKVTEKGKYVELRCDPISGHTALYWYRQSLGQGPEFLIYFQGTGAADDSGLPNDRFFAVRPEGSVSTLKIQRTERGDSAVYLCASSQGQGLQETQYFGPGTRLLVL.

This sequence joins TRBV30 and TRBJ2-3; D may be TRBD1 (5 bases). CDR3 length: 15 amino acids. V gave up 0 bases and J gave up 7 bases, with 17 bases separating them. In germline, CDR1 is GTSNPN, CDR2 SVGIG (reference sequence). The CDR3 region is CAWSVGVIGANTQYF. In nucleotides, the CDR3 is TGTGCCTGGAGTGTTGGGGTTATAGGGGCCAATACGCAGTATTTT.

In nucleotides, the CDR3 is TGTGCCAGCTGGGGGCTTTCCTCCTACGAGCAGTACTTC. It specifies CASWGLSSYEQYF. This chain joins TRBV5-8 and TRBJ2-7, with a possible D match to TRBD1 (6 bases). V lost 7 bases to trimming and J lost 0 bases, with 11 bases between them. The germline V gene encodes CDR1 SGHTS and CDR2 YDEGEE. This CDR3 has 13 residues.

The chain carries TRBV6-5 and TRBJ2-2; D is perhaps TRBD1 (5 bases). The germline V gene has CDR1 MNHEY and CDR2 SVGAGI. Between the trimmed V and J ends, which lost 6 bases and 3 bases, there was a span of 11 bases. The CDR3 sequence is 14 residues long. In DNA form, the CDR3 reads TGTGCCAGCAGGCAGGGTATGGACACCGGGGAGCTGTTTTTT. Translation gives CASRQGMDTGELFF.

V and J are TRBV4-3 and TRBJ2-5, with TRBD1 as a possible D gene (6 bases). Trimming cost V 0 bases and J 1 base, with 12 bases left between them. Germline V gene data show CDR1 as LGHNA and CDR2 as YSLEER. The CDR3 runs to 16 residues. Here the CDR3 reads CASSQEWRQVQETQYF. In nucleotides, the CDR3 is TGCGCCAGCAGCCAAGAATGGAGACAGGTCCAAGAGACCCAGTACTTC.

V is TRBV19 and J is TRBJ1-1; D is ambiguous. Germline loops: CDR1 LNHDA, CDR2 SQIVND (reference sequence). Trimming pared 3 bases from V and 2 bases from J, leaving 10 bases between. The CDR3 length is 14 residues. The CDR3 region is CASSIIGQNTEAFF. The CDR3 nucleotides are TGTGCCAGTAGTATCATAGGGCAAAACACTGAAGCTTTCTTT. Using reference TRBV19 and TRBJ1-1 for the parts outside the CDR3, the full variable domain is DGGITQSPKYLFRKEGQNVTLSCEQNLNHDAMYWYRQDPGQGLRLIYYSQIVNDFQKGDIAEGYSVSREKKESFPLTVTSAQKNPTAFYLCASSIIGQNTEAFFGQGTRLTVV.

V and J are TRBV10-3 and TRBJ1-6; TRBD1 might be the D (5 bases). Trimming removed 4 bases from V and 10 bases from J, with 23 bases in between. Per the germline V gene, CDR1 is ENHRY and CDR2 is SYGVKD. The CDR3 consists of 17 residues. The CDR3 region has the DNA TGTGCCATCAGTGCGGCCCAACGGGGCCCGAGGGACTCACCCCTCCACTTT. Its protein is CAISAAQRGPRDSPLHF.

The rearrangement links TRBV5-8 to TRBJ1-6; D is unclear. With 5 bases removed from V and 3 bases from J, the gap between germline ends came to 12 bases. This CDR3 has 15 residues. Germline assignment: CDR1 SGHTS and CDR2 YDEGEE. DNA of the CDR3: TGTGCCAGCAGGTCCGACCTGTTCTATAATTCACCCCTCCACTTT. This translates into CASRSDLFYNSPLHF.

This clone has a single count. This rearrangement joins TRBV30 to TRBJ1-1, with D possibly being TRBD1 (5 bases). V was clipped by 0 bases and J by 11 bases, with 19 bases between them. The CDR3 extends over 14 amino acids. Germline assignment: CDR1 GTSNPN and CDR2 SVGIG (reference sequence). CDR3 nucleotides: TGTGCCTGGAGTGTAGGGGTATTATCTAGAGAGGCTTTCTTT. Translation: CAWSVGVLSREAFF.

The gene calls are TRBV3-1 (or the pseudogene TRBV3-2) and TRBJ1-4; 8 bases are shared with TRBD1. The V and J ends lost 1 base and 4 bases, in that order; junction bases with no gene match: 2. Germline V lookup: CDR1 LGHDT, CDR2 YNNKEL (reference sequence). The CDR3 has 15 amino acids. This chain's CDR3 is CASSQGDRLNEKLFF. The CDR3 region has the DNA TGTGCCAGCAGCCAAGGGGACAGGCTTAATGAAAAACTGTTTTTT.

CDR3 sequence (DNA): TGCGCCAGCAGCACATCCGGGACTACCTACAATGAGCAGTTCTTC. This gives the protein CASSTSGTTYNEQFF. The gene calls are TRBV5-1 and TRBJ2-1; the match to TRBD2 covers 7 bases. There are 15 residues in the CDR3. V trimming: 4 bases; J trimming: 2 bases; junction bases outside the gene matches: 6. Germline CDR1 reads SGHRS; CDR2 reads YFSETQ.

The V and J genes are TRBV7-2 and TRBJ2-2; D is uncertain. Germline values: CDR1 SGHTA, CDR2 FQGNSA. The V gene lost 0 bases and the J gene lost 3 bases, with 5 bases spanning the gap. This CDR3 is built from 14 residues. CDR3 sequence (DNA): TGTGCCAGCAGCTTAGCGGGGTACACCGGGGAGCTGTTTTTT. This codes for CASSLAGYTGELFF.

The chain joins TRBV7-3 to TRBJ2-3; possible D gene TRBD1, 5 bases. The ends were cut back, 0 bases at V and 8 bases at J, with 9 bases in the middle. Per the germline V gene, CDR1 is SGHTA and CDR2 is FQGTGA. The CDR3 consists of 13 residues. The CDR3 sequence is CASSLTVRGTQYF. CDR3 in DNA: TGTGCCAGCAGCTTAACTGTAAGGGGTACGCAGTATTTT.

The rearrangement uses TRBV7-9 and TRBJ1-1; D gene unclear. The CDR3 loop spans 15 amino acids. V was pared by 5 bases and J by 4 bases, with 17 bases between. Germline CDR1 reads SEHNR; CDR2 reads FQNEAQ (reference sequence). CDR3 residues: CASSLVMSPLTEAFF. The CDR3, as DNA: TGTGCCAGCAGCCTCGTTATGTCACCCCTCACTGAAGCTTTCTTT.

The chain carries TRBV28 and TRBJ2-2; TRBD1 aligns across 8 bases. CDR3 length equals 15 residues. CDR1 is MDHEN and CDR2 is SYDVKM in the germline V gene. V shed 3 bases and J 6 bases; nucleotides not matched to a gene: 6. The CDR3 protein is CASSLSDRVAGELFF. DNA for the CDR3: TGTGCCAGCAGTTTGTCGGACAGGGTCGCCGGGGAGCTGTTTTTT.